This T cell receptor (beta chain) was sequenced for a study of glioma-infiltrating T cells. Study-wide points: Tissue and blood shared very few CDR3 sequences. Non-neoplastic patients had below-expected tissue-blood divergence, while all gliomas exceeded expectation.

Amplification of TCR alpha and beta CDR3 regions from RNA used iRepertoire nested multiplex PCR. Via MiXCR, TCRdb re-called the multiplex PCR reads, giving one row per CDR3 protein. The sample lists 150,000 to 200,000 distinct CDR3 sequences; about 47% were seen once. With regard to this clonotype: The target antigen is unknown. A much larger clone lies one base from this, so it may be a read error.

This clonotype was sampled from a human donor with low-grade glioma or glioblastoma, undergoing nonglioma brain surgery, or in good health (not recorded which). Sequenced input: glioma tissue, nonneoplastic brain tissue, or PBMCs (not recorded which).

The CDR3 is CASSPSDKNTKAFF. Here the CDR3 DNA reads TGTGCCAGCAGCCCTTCCGACAAGAACACTAAAGCTTTCTTT. V usage is TRBV3-1 and J usage is TRBJ1-1; no firm D call. The CDR3 is 14 residues long. Germline-derived CDR1 and CDR2 are LGHDT and YNNKEL (reference sequence).